This TCR beta chain is from a study of blood T cell repertoires in COVID-19. About the research overall: There were acute and convalescent COVID-19 samples, and they came from the United States, Italy and Spain. The analysed material was cDNA or gDNA that came from T cells, B-cell-depleted T cells, or PBMCs.

The authors' processing: Reference gene primer amplification yielded estimated nucleated cell counts. The protocol was immunoSEQ multiplex PCR, while the TCRdb copy is restricted to in-frame clones and leaves out a portion. That table is the source of V, J and clone size, and D and trimming were worked out from the DNA. Of roughly 250,000 clones listed, just under 90% were seen once; the top ten hold 3.7%. Looked up from germline, CDR1 is SGHRS and CDR2 is YFSETQ. Trimming took off 0 bases at V and 7 bases at J, with 14 bases between the two ends. This CDR3 region has 16 residues. The receptor was derived from a woman in her thirties or forties with acute or convalescent COVID-19. The V and J genes are TRBV5-1 and TRBJ1-6; D remains ambiguous. The sample comprised peripheral blood. The CDR3 reads CASSLAGMGMNSPLHF. CDR3 bases: TGCGCCAGCAGCTTGGCAGGCATGGGCATGAATTCACCCCTCCACTTT.